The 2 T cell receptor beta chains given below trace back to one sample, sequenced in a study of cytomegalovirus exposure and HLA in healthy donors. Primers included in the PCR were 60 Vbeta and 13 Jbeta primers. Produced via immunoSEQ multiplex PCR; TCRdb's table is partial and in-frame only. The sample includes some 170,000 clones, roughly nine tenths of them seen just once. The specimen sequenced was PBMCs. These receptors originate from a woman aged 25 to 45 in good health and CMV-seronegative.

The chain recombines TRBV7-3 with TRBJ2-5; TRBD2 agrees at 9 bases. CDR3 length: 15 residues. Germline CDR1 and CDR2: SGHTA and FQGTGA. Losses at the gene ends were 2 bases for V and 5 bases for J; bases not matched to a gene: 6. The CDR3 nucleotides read TGTGCCAGCAGCTTAGCGGGAGGGCTTGGGGAGACCCAGTACTTC. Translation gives CASSLAGGLGETQYF.

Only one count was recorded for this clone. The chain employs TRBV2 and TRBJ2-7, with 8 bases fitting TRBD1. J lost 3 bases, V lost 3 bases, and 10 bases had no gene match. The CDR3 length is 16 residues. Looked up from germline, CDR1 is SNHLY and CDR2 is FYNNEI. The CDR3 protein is CASSEGQVVGLYEQYF. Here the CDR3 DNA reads TGTGCCAGCAGTGAGGGACAGGTGGTGGGGCTCTACGAGCAGTACTTC.